Sequencing of this T cell receptor (beta chain) was carried out in a study of Graves' ophthalmopathy and Graves' hyperthyroidism. RNA transcripts yielded amplified TCR beta CDR3 regions. RT-PCR with HTBI primers came first, then second-round multiplex PCR. TCRdb re-analysed the multiplex PCR reads in MiXCR, keeping a single row per CDR3 protein. The sample consists of 240,000 or so distinct CDR3 sequences, less than 55% of them appearing once. The CDR3 has 13 amino acids. Germline V gene lookup returns CDR1 SQVTM and CDR2 ANQGSEA. The V segment lost 5 bases and the J segment 6 bases; nucleotides outside the gene matches: 8.

The rearrangement joins TRBV29-1 to TRBJ2-7; 9 bases agree with TRBD1. The TCR sequence derives from an adult man with Graves' ophthalmopathy. Source material: peripheral blood. The CDR3 sequence is CSVRGTGSPEQYF. The DNA for the CDR3 is TGCAGCGTTAGAGGGACAGGGAGTCCCGAGCAGTACTTC.